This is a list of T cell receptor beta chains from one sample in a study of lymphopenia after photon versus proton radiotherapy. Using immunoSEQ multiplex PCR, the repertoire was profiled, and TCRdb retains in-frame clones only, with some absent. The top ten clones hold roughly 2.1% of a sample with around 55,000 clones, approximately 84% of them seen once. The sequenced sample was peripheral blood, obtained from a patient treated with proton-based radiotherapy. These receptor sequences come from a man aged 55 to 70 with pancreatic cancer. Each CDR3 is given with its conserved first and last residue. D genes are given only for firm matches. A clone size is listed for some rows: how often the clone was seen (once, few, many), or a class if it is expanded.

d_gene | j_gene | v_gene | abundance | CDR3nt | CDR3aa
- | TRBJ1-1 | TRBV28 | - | TGTGCCAGCAGTTTGGGCTACACTGAAGCTTTCTTT | CASSLGYTEAFF
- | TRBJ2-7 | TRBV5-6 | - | TGTGCCAGCAGCCGATCCACAGGATTGGGGGCCTACGAGCAGTACTTC | CASSRSTGLGAYEQYF
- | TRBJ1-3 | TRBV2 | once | TGTGCCAGCAGTTCCTCCTCCCGGAGCTCTGGAAACACCATATATTTT | CASSSSSRSSGNTIYF
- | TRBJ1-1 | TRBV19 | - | TGTGCCAGTAGTATCGGATCCACCCCGGGAGCTTTCTTT | CASSIGSTPGAFF
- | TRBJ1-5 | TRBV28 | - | TGTGCCAGCAGTTTAGTCAGGGCGCATCAGCCCCAGCATTTT | CASSLVRAHQPQHF
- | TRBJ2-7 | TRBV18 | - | TGTGCCAGCTCACCACTGAGCGAGAGCTCCTACGAGCAGTACTTC | CASSPLSESSYEQYF
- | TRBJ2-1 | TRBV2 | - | TGTGCCAGCAATCCGTGGGTGGGTGAGCAGTTCTTC | CASNPWVGEQFF
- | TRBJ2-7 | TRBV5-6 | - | TGTGCCAGCAGCCGTCGGAACTCCTACGAGCAGTACTTC | CASSRRNSYEQYF
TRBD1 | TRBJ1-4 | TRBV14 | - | TGTGCCAGCAGCCAATTATCAGGGGGGAAACTGTTTTTT | CASSQLSGGKLFF
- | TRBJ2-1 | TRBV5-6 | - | TGTGCCAGCAGCTTGCGCCCTCTGACAGTTCCTGACTCCTACAATGAGCAGTTCTTC | CASSLRPLTVPDSYNEQFF
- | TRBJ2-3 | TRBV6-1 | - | TGTGCCAGCAGTGTGATGATGGGGGGCCAGAGCACAGATACGCAGTATTTT | CASSVMMGGQSTDTQYF
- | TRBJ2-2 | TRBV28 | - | TGTGCCAGCAGGCCCGCGGGCCGGGGGACCGGGGAGCTGTTTTTT | CASRPAGRGTGELFF
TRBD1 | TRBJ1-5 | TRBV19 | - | TGTGCCAGTACGACGGGGACAGCGCGCAATCAGCCCCAGCATTTT | CASTTGTARNQPQHF
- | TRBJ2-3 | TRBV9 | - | TGTGCCAGCAGCGTAGGGAACTACCCCTCCACAGATACGCAGTATTTT | CASSVGNYPSTDTQYF
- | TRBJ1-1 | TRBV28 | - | TGTGCCAGCAGTTATAGATGGGAAGCTTTCTTT | CASSYRWEAFF
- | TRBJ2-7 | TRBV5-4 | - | TGTGCCAGCAGCCGAATGGCCCAAAACTACGAGCAGTACTTC | CASSRMAQNYEQYF
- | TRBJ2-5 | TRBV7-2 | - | TGTGCCAGCAGCTTAGACGGGATGGAGACCCAGTACTTC | CASSLDGMETQYF
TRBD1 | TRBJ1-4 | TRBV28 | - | TGTGCCAGCAGTTTGCGTTCGGGGTTCAGGGGGCGTGAAAAACTGTTTTTT | CASSLRSGFRGREKLFF
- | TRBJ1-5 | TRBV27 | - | TGTGCCAGCAGCCTCCTGGGGGGCTTCAGCAATCAGCCCCAGCATTTT | CASSLLGGFSNQPQHF
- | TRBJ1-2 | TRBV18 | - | TGTGCCAGCTCACCGGATTTAGGGAAAGGCGGCTACACCTTC | CASSPDLGKGGYTF
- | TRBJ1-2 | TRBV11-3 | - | TGTGCCAGCAGCTCCAGGACTAACTATGGCTACACCTTC | CASSSRTNYGYTF
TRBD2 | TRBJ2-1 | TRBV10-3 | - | TGTGCCATCAGTGCGGGACTAGCGGACCGAAAGCAGTTCTTC | CAISAGLADRKQFF
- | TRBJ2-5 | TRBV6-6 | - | TGTGCCAGCAGTTTTTACGGGCAGTTGGAGACCCAGTACTTC | CASSFYGQLETQYF
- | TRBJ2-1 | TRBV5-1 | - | TGCGCCAGCAGGAGGGACGCCCGGTACAATGAGCAGTTCTTC | CASRRDARYNEQFF
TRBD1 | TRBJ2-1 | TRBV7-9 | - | TGTGCCAGCAGGCCGGGACAGGGGGGAAATGAGCAGTTCTTC | CASRPGQGGNEQFF
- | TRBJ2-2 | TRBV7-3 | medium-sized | TGTGCCAGCAGCTTAATGGCAGGGGGGCGCACCGGGGAGCTGTTTTTT | CASSLMAGGRTGELFF
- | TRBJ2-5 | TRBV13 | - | TGTGCCAGCAGCCTAGAACCGGGACGTACGGAAGAGACCCAGTACTTC | CASSLEPGRTEETQYF
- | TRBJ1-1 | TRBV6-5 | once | TGTGCCAGCAGCCGTACGCAATTGAACACTGAAGCTTTCTTT | CASSRTQLNTEAFF
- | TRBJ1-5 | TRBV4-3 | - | TGCGCCAGCAGCTCTACTTTGCGGCAGCCCCAGCATTTT | CASSSTLRQPQHF
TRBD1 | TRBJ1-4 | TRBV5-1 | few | TGCGCCAGCAGCTTGTCGGCCAGGGGGAACTCTAATGAAAAACTGTTTTTT | CASSLSARGNSNEKLFF
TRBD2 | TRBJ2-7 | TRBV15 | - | TGTGCCACCAGCAGCATAAAACTAGCGGGAACCTACGAGCAGTACTTC | CATSSIKLAGTYEQYF
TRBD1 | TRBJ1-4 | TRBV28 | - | TGTGCCAGCAGGTTCGCCGGCCCAGGTCCAGGGGGTGAAAAACTGTTTTTT | CASRFAGPGPGGEKLFF
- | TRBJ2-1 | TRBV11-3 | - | TGTGCCAGCAGCTTAGATCGTTGGGGGCAGTTCTTC | CASSLDRWGQFF
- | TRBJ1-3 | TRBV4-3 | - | TGCGCCAGCAGCCAAAGCCCCGGGACTGGAAACACCATATATTTT | CASSQSPGTGNTIYF
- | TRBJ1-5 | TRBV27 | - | TGTGCCAGCAGTTTAAGGAATAACAGGAACGGCGGTCAGCCCCAGCATTTT | CASSLRNNRNGGQPQHF
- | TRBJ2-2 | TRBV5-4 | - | TGTGCCAGCAGCGACGAGGGGGAGCTGTTTTTT | CASSDEGELFF
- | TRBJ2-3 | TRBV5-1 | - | TGCGCCAGCAGCTTGGACGGGAGAAGCACAGATACGCAGTATTTT | CASSLDGRSTDTQYF
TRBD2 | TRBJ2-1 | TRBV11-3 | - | TGTGCCAGCAGCGAAATGACTAGCACGAATGAGCAGTTCTTC | CASSEMTSTNEQFF
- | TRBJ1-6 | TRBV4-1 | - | TGCGCCAGCAGCCAAGGTTTCCTGCCGCGCTTCTATAATTCACCCCTCCACTTT | CASSQGFLPRFYNSPLHF
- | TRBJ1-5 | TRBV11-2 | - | TGTGCCAGCAGCTTTACGGGCCCCCCCGGGGGCAATCAGCCCCAGCATTTT | CASSFTGPPGGNQPQHF
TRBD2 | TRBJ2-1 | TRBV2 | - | TGTGCCAGCAGTGACATAGCGGGAGGGCATGGCAATGAGCAGTTCTTC | CASSDIAGGHGNEQFF
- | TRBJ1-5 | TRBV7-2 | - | TGTGCCAGCAGCTTAACGAGGCTAAATCAGCCCCAGCATTTT | CASSLTRLNQPQHF
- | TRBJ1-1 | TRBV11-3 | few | TGTGCCAGCAGCTCTCCCAGAGGTTTTGCTGAAGCTTTCTTT | CASSSPRGFAEAFF
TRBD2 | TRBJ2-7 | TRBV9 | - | TGTGCCAGCAGCTCGACTAGCGGGAGCGACGAGCAGTACTTC | CASSSTSGSDEQYF
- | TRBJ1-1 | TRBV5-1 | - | TGCGCCAGCAGCCTCGACACCAGTATCCTCATGAACACTGAAGCTTTCTTT | CASSLDTSILMNTEAFF
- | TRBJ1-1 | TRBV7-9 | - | TGTGCCAGCAGCTCGAGACAGGTTTTTAACACTGAAGCTTTCTTT | CASSSRQVFNTEAFF
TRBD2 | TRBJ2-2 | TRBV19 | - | TGTGCCAGCGCCAGGACTAGCGGGAACACCGGGGAGCTGTTTTTT | CASARTSGNTGELFF